The rows below give T cell receptor beta chains drawn from one sample of a study of T cell responses to AZD1222 COVID-19 vaccine. Clones were sequenced by immunoSEQ multiplex PCR, and TCRdb holds only the in-frame ones, with some missing. The sample has some 180,000 clones; about nine tenths are singletons. The sequencing used peripheral blood, collected 28 days after the second AZD1222 dose. Receptor source: an adult who received the AZD1222 COVID-19 vaccine. CDR3s include the opening cysteine and the closing phenylalanine or tryptophan. A D gene is named only where the DNA matches it firmly. Size is omitted from some rows. Given values are once, few, many or a class for expanded clones.

>TRBD2|.|TRBV5-4|TRBJ2-7
TGTGCCAGCAGCTCAGGCGGGAGTGACTTAACCTACGAGCAGTACTTC
CASSSGGSDLTYEQYF
>.|.|TRBV5-4|TRBJ1-3
TGTGCCAGCAGCTTGGAGCCCGGAAACACCATATATTTT
CASSLEPGNTIYF
>.|.|TRBV7-9|TRBJ2-3
TGTGCCAGCAGCTTAGAGGCCAGCGGCGATACGCAGTATTTT
CASSLEASGDTQYF
>.|.|TRBV28|TRBJ1-2
TGTGCCAGCAGTTTTTTTCCCACAATCAAATTTTCCGGCTACACCTTC
CASSFFPTIKFSGYTF
>TRBD1|.|TRBV6-5|TRBJ1-2
TGTGCCAGCACACCCGGGTCGACAGGGAACTATGGCTACACCTTC
CASTPGSTGNYGYTF
>TRBD2|.|TRBV4-2|TRBJ2-5
TGTGCCAGCAGCCAAGATGGGGCGGGAGGGGCCGAGACCCAGTACTTC
CASSQDGAGGAETQYF
>TRBD1|.|TRBV10-1|TRBJ2-1
TGCGCCAGCAGCGACCCGGGACAGGGCATCAATGAGCAGTTCTTC
CASSDPGQGINEQFF
>TRBD1|.|TRBV18|TRBJ1-4
TGTGCCAGCTCACAGGGACAGGGGGAGGCTGAAAAACTGTTTTTT
CASSQGQGEAEKLFF
>TRBD1|.|TRBV18|TRBJ2-6
TGTGCCAGCTCTGGGGACAGGGGGCAGTCTGGGGCCAACGTCCTGACTTTC
CASSGDRGQSGANVLTF
>TRBD1|.|TRBV2|TRBJ2-5
TGTGCCAGCAGGTCCCTTCCCAGGGGGGAGACCCAGTACTTC
CASRSLPRGETQYF
>.|.|TRBV3-1/TRBV3-2|TRBJ1-2
TGTGCCAGCAGCCCCCACAGGACGGCGAGCTATGGCTACACCTTC
CASSPHRTASYGYTF
>.|few|TRBV9|TRBJ1-3
TGTGCCAGCAGCGTAGGTCAGGGGAGGGGAAACACCATATATTTT
CASSVGQGRGNTIYF
>TRBD2|once|TRBV9|TRBJ2-2
TGTGCCAGCAGCTTCCTAGCGGGAGGGCTTATTCACACCGGGGAGCTGTTTTTT
CASSFLAGGLIHTGELFF
>TRBD1|.|TRBV24-1|TRBJ2-3
TGTGCCACCGGACAGGGGGCGGAAGATACGCAGTATTTT
CATGQGAEDTQYF
>TRBD1|few|TRBV19|TRBJ2-7
TGTGCCAGTAGCAGGACAGGGGAGCGCTACGAGCAGTACTTC
CASSRTGERYEQYF
>TRBD1|once|TRBV19|TRBJ1-5
TGTGCCAGTAGTATAGACCGGACAGGGCAAGGCAGCCAGCCCCAGCATTTT
CASSIDRTGQGSQPQHF
>.|.|TRBV24-1|TRBJ1-5
TGTGCCACCAGTGAAGCAGGGCAGAATCAGCCCCAGCATTTT
CATSEAGQNQPQHF
>.|once|TRBV27|TRBJ2-1
TGTGCCAGCAGTTCCCTGGGGGCGAGGTACAATGAGCAGTTCTTC
CASSSLGARYNEQFF
>.|.|TRBV3-1/TRBV3-2|TRBJ2-3
TGTGCCAGCAGAAAAAGCACAGATACGCAGTATTTT
CASRKSTDTQYF
>.|.|TRBV28|TRBJ1-1
TGTGCCACCCTCGGTGACACTGAAGCTTTCTTT
CATLGDTEAFF
>.|.|TRBV24-1|TRBJ1-2
TGTGCCACCAGTCAGCCGGGGCCTAACTATGGCTACACCTTC
CATSQPGPNYGYTF
>.|.|TRBV30|TRBJ2-5
TGTGCCTGGAGTGGGGGGACGTGGACAACAGAGACCCAGTACTTC
CAWSGGTWTTETQYF